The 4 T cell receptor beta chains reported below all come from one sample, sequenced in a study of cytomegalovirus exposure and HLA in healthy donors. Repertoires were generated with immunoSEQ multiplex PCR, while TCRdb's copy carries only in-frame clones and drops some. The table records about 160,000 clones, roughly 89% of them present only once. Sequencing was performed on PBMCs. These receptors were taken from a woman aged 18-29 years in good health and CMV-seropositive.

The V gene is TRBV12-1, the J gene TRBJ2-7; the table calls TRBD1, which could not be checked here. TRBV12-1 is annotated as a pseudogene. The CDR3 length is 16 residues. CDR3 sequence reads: CASSPIGGQGVYEQYF. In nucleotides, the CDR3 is TGTGCCAGCAGCCCCATAGGAGGACAGGGGGTTTACGAGCAGTACTTC.

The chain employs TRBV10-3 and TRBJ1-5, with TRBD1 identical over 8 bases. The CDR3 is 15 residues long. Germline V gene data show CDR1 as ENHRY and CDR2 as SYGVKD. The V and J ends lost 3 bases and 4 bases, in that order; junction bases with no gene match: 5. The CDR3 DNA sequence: TGTGCCATCAGTGAAAGGAGACAGGGGAATCAGCCCCAGCATTTT. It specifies CAISERRQGNQPQHF.

This CDR3 reads CASSFQGRGGQETQYF. The CDR3 DNA follows: TGCGCCAGCAGCTTCCAGGGCAGGGGCGGGCAAGAGACCCAGTACTTC. The chain combines TRBV5-1 with TRBJ2-5; D might be TRBD1 (6 bases). The CDR3 has 16 residues. V was trimmed by 2 bases and J by 2 bases, leaving 16 bases between them. Germline values: CDR1 SGHRS, CDR2 YFSETQ. The whole variable domain, remainder taken from reference TRBV5-1 and TRBJ2-5, is KAGVTQTPRYLIKTRGQQVTLSCSPISGHRSVSWYQQTPGQGLQFLFEYFSETQRNKGNFPGRFSGRQFSNSRSEMNVSTLELGDSALYLCASSFQGRGGQETQYFGPGTRLLVL.

The CDR3 nucleotides are TGTGCCAGTAGTCCCACAGGGTCTCGGACTAACTATGGCTACACCTTC. It codes for CASSPTGSRTNYGYTF. This rearrangement joins TRBV19 to TRBJ1-2; D might be TRBD1 (6 bases). The CDR3 runs to 16 residues. From germline, CDR1 is LNHDA and CDR2 SQIVND (reference sequence). The V end lost 5 bases, the J end lost 0 bases, and 16 bases lay between the germline ends.